Listed below are T cell receptor beta chains from one sample, sequenced in a study of cytomegalovirus exposure and HLA in healthy donors. Only in-frame clones appear in the TCRdb table, and some are missing; sequencing was by immunoSEQ multiplex PCR. The sample includes 150,000 to 200,000 clones, around 62% of them seen just once. Material: PBMCs. Receptors originate from a man aged 40-50 years in good health and CMV-seronegative. Both conserved end residues are part of each CDR3. Each record gives: J gene, clone size, D gene, V gene, CDR3 protein, CDR3 DNA. A D gene is named only where the DNA matches it firmly. Only some rows state a clone size, as once, few, many or a class for expanded clones.

J: TRBJ2-7; size: .; D: TRBD2; V: TRBV6-6; CDR3: CASRGLAGDDAYEQYF; DNA: TGTGCCAGCAGGGGACTAGCGGGGGATGACGCCTACGAGCAGTACTTC
J: TRBJ2-7; size: .; D: .; V: TRBV6-6; CDR3: CASSYGAPAYEQYF; DNA: TGTGCCAGCAGTTACGGAGCCCCAGCCTACGAGCAGTACTTC
J: TRBJ2-7; size: .; D: .; V: TRBV5-1; CDR3: CASSLDRVSYEQYF; DNA: TGCGCCAGCAGCTTGGATCGGGTATCCTACGAGCAGTACTTC
J: TRBJ1-6; size: once; D: .; V: TRBV18; CDR3: CASSPNAQEGSPLHF; DNA: TGTGCCAGCTCACCCAATGCACAGGAGGGTTCACCCCTCCACTTT
J: TRBJ2-1; size: .; D: .; V: TRBV7-6; CDR3: CASSPDSSSYNEQFF; DNA: TGTGCCAGCAGTCCAGACTCGAGCTCCTACAATGAGCAGTTCTTC
J: TRBJ1-2; size: .; D: .; V: TRBV9; CDR3: CASRNRENYGYTF; DNA: TGTGCCAGCAGAAACAGAGAAAACTATGGCTACACCTTC
J: TRBJ2-2; size: few; D: .; V: TRBV5-1; CDR3: CASSLVGGLTTGELFF; DNA: TGCGCCAGCAGCTTGGTCGGCGGATTGACGACCGGGGAGCTGTTTTTT
J: TRBJ2-7; size: .; D: TRBD1; V: TRBV12-5; CDR3: CASGLDPLGTGHYEQYF; DNA: TGTGCTAGTGGTTTGGACCCCTTGGGGACAGGGCACTACGAGCAGTACTTC
J: TRBJ1-2; size: .; D: TRBD1; V: TRBV7-9; CDR3: CASSLQGAGAYGYTF; DNA: TGTGCCAGCAGCTTACAGGGGGCAGGAGCCTATGGCTACACCTTC
J: TRBJ1-3; size: .; D: .; V: TRBV7-9; CDR3: CASRGTGYGNTIYF; DNA: TGTGCCAGCAGGGGAACGGGGTATGGAAACACCATATATTTT
J: TRBJ2-1; size: .; D: TRBD2; V: TRBV10-3; CDR3: CAISEPGLAGEKNYNEQFF; DNA: TGTGCCATCAGTGAGCCGGGACTAGCGGGAGAGAAAAACTACAATGAGCAGTTCTTC
J: TRBJ1-1; size: .; D: .; V: TRBV5-1; CDR3: CASSLKTTGTEAFF; DNA: TGCGCCAGCAGCCTAAAAACTACAGGGACTGAAGCTTTCTTT
J: TRBJ2-1; size: .; D: TRBD1; V: TRBV5-6; CDR3: CASSWAGTGAYNEQFF; DNA: TGTGCCAGCAGCTGGGCCGGGACAGGGGCGTACAATGAGCAGTTCTTC
J: TRBJ2-7; size: .; D: .; V: TRBV28; CDR3: CASINSGSGSYEQYF; DNA: TGTGCCAGCATCAACTCGGGTAGCGGCTCCTACGAGCAGTACTTC
J: TRBJ1-6; size: few; D: .; V: TRBV28; CDR3: CATSGSYGNNSPLHF; DNA: TGTGCCACTTCAGGCTCCTACGGGAATAATTCACCCCTCCACTTT
J: TRBJ1-3; size: few; D: .; V: TRBV7-9; CDR3: CASSEGWGGSAGNTIYF; DNA: TGTGCCAGCAGCGAAGGATGGGGAGGATCGGCCGGAAACACCATATATTTT
J: TRBJ1-1; size: .; D: TRBD1; V: TRBV7-3; CDR3: CASSRKSRDRDAEAFF; DNA: TGTGCCAGCAGCAGAAAAAGCAGGGACAGGGATGCTGAAGCTTTCTTT
J: TRBJ1-5; size: .; D: TRBD1; V: TRBV12-5; CDR3: CASGLPANRGDNNQPQHF; DNA: TGTGCTAGTGGTTTGCCGGCCAACAGGGGCGACAACAATCAGCCCCAGCATTTT
J: TRBJ1-6; size: .; D: .; V: TRBV28; CDR3: CASRGAGLGDSPLHF; DNA: TGTGCCAGCAGAGGAGCGGGGCTCGGGGATTCACCCCTCCACTTT
J: TRBJ1-3; size: .; D: TRBD1; V: TRBV5-6; CDR3: CASSPGQGEGNTIYF; DNA: TGTGCCAGCAGCCCGGGACAGGGAGAGGGAAACACCATATATTTT
J: TRBJ2-2; size: .; D: TRBD2; V: TRBV7-9; CDR3: CASRGTSGGQRLNTGELFF; DNA: TGTGCCAGCAGAGGGACTAGCGGGGGACAAAGACTAAACACCGGGGAGCTGTTTTTT
J: TRBJ2-3; size: .; D: .; V: TRBV5-6; CDR3: CASSATAPGTQYF; DNA: TGTGCCAGCAGCGCGACAGCCCCGGGTACGCAGTATTTT
J: TRBJ1-5; size: .; D: TRBD1; V: TRBV2; CDR3: CASVLTGDQPQHF; DNA: TGTGCCAGCGTATTGACAGGGGATCAGCCCCAGCATTTT
J: TRBJ1-4; size: .; D: .; V: TRBV19; CDR3: CASSMTRSAGKLFF; DNA: TGTGCCAGTAGTATGACAAGGAGCGCGGGGAAACTGTTTTTT
J: TRBJ2-6; size: .; D: .; V: TRBV19; CDR3: CASSIWFPGGQTSSGANVLTF; DNA: TGTGCCAGTAGTATTTGGTTCCCCGGCGGACAGACGAGCTCTGGGGCCAACGTCCTGACTTTC
J: TRBJ2-3; size: .; D: .; V: TRBV7-9; CDR3: CASRTVGGGGTDTQYF; DNA: TGTGCCAGCAGAACCGTAGGTGGAGGTGGCACAGATACGCAGTATTTT
J: TRBJ2-3; size: .; D: .; V: TRBV7-9; CDR3: CASSLAQGGPDTQYF; DNA: TGTGCCAGCAGCTTAGCGCAGGGGGGTCCAGATACGCAGTATTTT
J: TRBJ2-7; size: .; D: .; V: TRBV29-1; CDR3: CSVEFGTYEQYF; DNA: TGCAGCGTTGAGTTCGGGACCTACGAGCAGTACTTC
J: TRBJ2-7; size: .; D: TRBD2; V: TRBV7-2; CDR3: CASSSGTSEFYEQYF; DNA: TGTGCCAGCAGCTCCGGGACTAGCGAATTCTACGAGCAGTACTTC
J: TRBJ2-2; size: .; D: .; V: TRBV5-4; CDR3: CASRVRVNTGELFF; DNA: TGTGCCAGCAGGGTGAGGGTTAACACCGGGGAGCTGTTTTTT
J: TRBJ1-1; size: few; D: .; V: TRBV19; CDR3: CASNLRVGTEAFF; DNA: TGTGCCAGCAATCTCAGGGTCGGCACTGAAGCTTTCTTT
J: TRBJ2-1; size: .; D: .; V: TRBV9; CDR3: CASSVDFEDNEQFF; DNA: TGTGCCAGCAGCGTAGATTTCGAGGACAATGAGCAGTTCTTC
J: TRBJ1-1; size: .; D: .; V: TRBV27; CDR3: CASSGRVEAFF; DNA: TGTGCCAGCAGTGGGCGGGTTGAAGCTTTCTTT